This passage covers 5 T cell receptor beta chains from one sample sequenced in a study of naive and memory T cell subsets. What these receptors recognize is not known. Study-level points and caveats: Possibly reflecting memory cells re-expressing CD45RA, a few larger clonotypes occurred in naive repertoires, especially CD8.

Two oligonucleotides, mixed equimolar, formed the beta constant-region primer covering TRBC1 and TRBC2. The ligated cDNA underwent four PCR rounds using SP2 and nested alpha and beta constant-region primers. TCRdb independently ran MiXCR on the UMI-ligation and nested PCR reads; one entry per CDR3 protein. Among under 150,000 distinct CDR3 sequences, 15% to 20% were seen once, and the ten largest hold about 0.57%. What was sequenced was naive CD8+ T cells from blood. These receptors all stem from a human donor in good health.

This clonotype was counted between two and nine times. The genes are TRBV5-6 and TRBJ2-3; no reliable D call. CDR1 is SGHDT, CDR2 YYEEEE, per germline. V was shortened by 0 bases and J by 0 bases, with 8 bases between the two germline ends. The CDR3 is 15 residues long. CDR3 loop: CASSLVPISTDTQYF. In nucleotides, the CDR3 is TGTGCCAGCAGCTTGGTTCCTATAAGCACAGATACGCAGTATTTT. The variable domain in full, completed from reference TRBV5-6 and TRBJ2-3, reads DAGVTQSPTHLIKTRGQQVTLRCSPKSGHDTVSWYQQALGQGPQFIFQYYEEEERQRGNFPDRFSGHQFPNYSSELNVNALLLGDSALYLCASSLVPISTDTQYFGPGTRLTVL.

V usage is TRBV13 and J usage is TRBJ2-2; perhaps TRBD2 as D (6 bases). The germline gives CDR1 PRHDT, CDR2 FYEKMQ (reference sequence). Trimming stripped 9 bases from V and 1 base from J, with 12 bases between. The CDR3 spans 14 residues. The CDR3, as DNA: TGTGCCAGTAGCGGAACATTGAACACCGGGGAGCTGTTTTTT. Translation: CASSGTLNTGELFF.

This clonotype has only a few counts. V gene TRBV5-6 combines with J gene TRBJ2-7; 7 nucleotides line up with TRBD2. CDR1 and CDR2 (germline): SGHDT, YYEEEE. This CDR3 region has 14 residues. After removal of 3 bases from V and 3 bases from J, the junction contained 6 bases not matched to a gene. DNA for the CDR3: TGTGCCAGCAGCTGGGGTACTAGCGTCTACGAGCAGTACTTC. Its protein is CASSWGTSVYEQYF. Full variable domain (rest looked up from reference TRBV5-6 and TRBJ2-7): DAGVTQSPTHLIKTRGQQVTLRCSPKSGHDTVSWYQQALGQGPQFIFQYYEEEERQRGNFPDRFSGHQFPNYSSELNVNALLLGDSALYLCASSWGTSVYEQYFGPGTRLTVT.

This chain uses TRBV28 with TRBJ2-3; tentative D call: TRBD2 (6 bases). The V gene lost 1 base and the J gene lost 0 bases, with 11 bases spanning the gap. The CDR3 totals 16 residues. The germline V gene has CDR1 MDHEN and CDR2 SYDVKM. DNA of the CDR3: TGTGCCAGCAGTTTATCCCGCGGGATAAGCACAGATACGCAGTATTTT. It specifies CASSLSRGISTDTQYF.

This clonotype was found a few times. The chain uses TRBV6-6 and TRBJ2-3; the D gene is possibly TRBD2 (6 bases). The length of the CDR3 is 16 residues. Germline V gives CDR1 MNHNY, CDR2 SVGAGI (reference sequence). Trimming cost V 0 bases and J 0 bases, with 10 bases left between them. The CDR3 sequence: CASSYSDSGSTDTQYF. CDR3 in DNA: TGTGCCAGCAGTTACTCGGATAGCGGAAGCACAGATACGCAGTATTTT.